The clone carrying this TCR beta chain was observed a handful of times. Its antigen remains unknown. The sample comes from a study of T cell repertoires in cytomegalovirus infection. Regarding the study as a whole: CMV-specific HLA-C-restricted TCR beta clonotypes dominated the ex vivo response.

Germline V gene sequence: CDR1 MDHEN, CDR2 SYDVKM. Between the trimmed V and J ends, which lost 4 bases and 4 bases, there was a span of 9 bases. CDR3 length: 13 amino acids. A single record per CDR3 protein comes from TCRdb applying MiXCR to the reads. Here the sample spans roughly 230,000 distinct CDR3 sequences, about a sixth being singletons. Specimen: CD8+ T cells from PBMCs. This receptor was obtained from a human donor in good health (CMV status not recorded). Some clones in this sample may be carry-over from other donors' samples. This rearrangement joins TRBV28 to TRBJ2-3; D uncertain. DNA of the CDR3: TGTGCCAGCAGTTCTCTTAGCCCAGATACGCAGTATTTT. This sequence encodes CASSSLSPDTQYF. The variable domain in full, with the rest retrieved from reference TRBV28 and TRBJ2-3, is DVKVTQSSRYLVKRTGEKVFLECVQDMDHENMFWYRQDPGLGLRLIYFSYDVKMKEKGDIPEGYSVSREKKERFSLILESASTNQTSMYLCASSSLSPDTQYFGPGTRLTVL.